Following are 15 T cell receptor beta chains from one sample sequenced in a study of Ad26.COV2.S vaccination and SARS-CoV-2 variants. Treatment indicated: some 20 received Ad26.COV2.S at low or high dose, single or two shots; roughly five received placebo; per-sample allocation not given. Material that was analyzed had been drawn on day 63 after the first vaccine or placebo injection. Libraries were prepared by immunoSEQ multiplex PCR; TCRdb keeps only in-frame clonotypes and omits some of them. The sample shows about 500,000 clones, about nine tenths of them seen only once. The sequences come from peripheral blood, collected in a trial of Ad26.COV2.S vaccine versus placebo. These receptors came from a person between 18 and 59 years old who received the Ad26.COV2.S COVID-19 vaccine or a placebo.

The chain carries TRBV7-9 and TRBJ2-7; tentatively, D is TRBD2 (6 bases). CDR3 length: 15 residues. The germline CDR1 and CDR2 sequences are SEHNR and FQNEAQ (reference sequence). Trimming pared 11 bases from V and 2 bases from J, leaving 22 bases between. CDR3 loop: CACLPAGRPPYEQYF. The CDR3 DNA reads TGTGCCTGCCTCCCAGCAGGGAGGCCCCCCTACGAGCAGTACTTC.

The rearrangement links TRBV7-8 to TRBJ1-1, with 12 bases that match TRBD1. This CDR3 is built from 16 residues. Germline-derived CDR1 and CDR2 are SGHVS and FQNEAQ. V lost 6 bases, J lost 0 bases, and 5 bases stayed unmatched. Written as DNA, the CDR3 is TGTGCCAGCAGTTGGGACAGGGGGCCAGTGAACACTGAAGCTTTCTTT. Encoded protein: CASSWDRGPVNTEAFF.

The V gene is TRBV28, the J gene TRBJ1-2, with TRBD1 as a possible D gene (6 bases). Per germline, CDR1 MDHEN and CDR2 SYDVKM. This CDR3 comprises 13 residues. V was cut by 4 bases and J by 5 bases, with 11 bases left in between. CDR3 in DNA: TGTGCCAGCAGTTCAAACAGGGCGTATGGCTACACCTTC. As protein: CASSSNRAYGYTF.

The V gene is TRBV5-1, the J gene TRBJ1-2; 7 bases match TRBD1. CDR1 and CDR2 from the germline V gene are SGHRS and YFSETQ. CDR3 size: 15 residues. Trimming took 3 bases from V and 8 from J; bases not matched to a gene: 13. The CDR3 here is CASSSTLDRADGYTF. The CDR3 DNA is TGCGCCAGCAGCTCGACCCTAGACAGGGCCGACGGCTACACCTTC.

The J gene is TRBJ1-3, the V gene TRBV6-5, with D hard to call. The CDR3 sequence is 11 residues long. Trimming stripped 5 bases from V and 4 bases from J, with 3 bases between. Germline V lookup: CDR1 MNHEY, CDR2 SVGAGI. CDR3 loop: CASSLGNTIYF. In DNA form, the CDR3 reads TGTGCCAGCAGTCTAGGAAACACCATATATTTT.

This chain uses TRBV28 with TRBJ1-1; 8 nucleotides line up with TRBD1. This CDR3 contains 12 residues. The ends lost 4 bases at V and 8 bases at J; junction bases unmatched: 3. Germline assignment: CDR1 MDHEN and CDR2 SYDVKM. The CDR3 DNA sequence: TGTGCCAGCAGTTCGGACAGGGTGGAAGCTTTCTTT. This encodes CASSSDRVEAFF.

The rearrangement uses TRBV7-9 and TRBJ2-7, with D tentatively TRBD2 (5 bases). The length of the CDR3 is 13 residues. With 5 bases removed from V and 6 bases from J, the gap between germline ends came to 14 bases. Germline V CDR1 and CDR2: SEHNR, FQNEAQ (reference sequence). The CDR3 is CASSREGTLEQYF. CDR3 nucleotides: TGTGCCAGCAGCCGAGAGGGCACCCTCGAGCAGTACTTC.

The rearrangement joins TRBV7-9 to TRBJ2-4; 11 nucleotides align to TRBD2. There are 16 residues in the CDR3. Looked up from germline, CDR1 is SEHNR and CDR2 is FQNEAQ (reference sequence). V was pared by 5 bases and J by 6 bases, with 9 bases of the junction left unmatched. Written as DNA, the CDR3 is TGTGCCAGCAGCACACTAGCGGGGGATTTGGTAAACATTCAGTACTTC. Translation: CASSTLAGDLVNIQYF.

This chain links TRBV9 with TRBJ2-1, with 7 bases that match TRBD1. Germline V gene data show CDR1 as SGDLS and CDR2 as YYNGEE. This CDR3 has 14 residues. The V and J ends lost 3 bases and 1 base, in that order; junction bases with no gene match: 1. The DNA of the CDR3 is TGTGCCAGCAGCGGACAGGGTTCCTACAATGAGCAGTTCTTC. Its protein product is CASSGQGSYNEQFF. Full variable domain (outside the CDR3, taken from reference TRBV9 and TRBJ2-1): DSGVTQTPKHLITATGQRVTLRCSPRSGDLSVYWYQQSLDQGLQFLIQYYNGEERAKGNILERFSAQQFPDLHSELNLSSLELGDSALYFCASSGQGSYNEQFFGPGTRLTVL.

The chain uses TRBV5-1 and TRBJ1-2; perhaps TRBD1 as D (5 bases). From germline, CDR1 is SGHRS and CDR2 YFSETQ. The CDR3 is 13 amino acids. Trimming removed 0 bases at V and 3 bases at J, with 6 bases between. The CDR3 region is CASSLAQDYGYTF. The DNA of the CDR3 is TGCGCCAGCAGCTTGGCACAGGACTATGGCTACACCTTC. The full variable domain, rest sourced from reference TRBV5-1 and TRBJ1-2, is KAGVTQTPRYLIKTRGQQVTLSCSPISGHRSVSWYQQTPGQGLQFLFEYFSETQRNKGNFPGRFSGRQFSNSRSEMNVSTLELGDSALYLCASSLAQDYGYTFGSGTRLTVV.

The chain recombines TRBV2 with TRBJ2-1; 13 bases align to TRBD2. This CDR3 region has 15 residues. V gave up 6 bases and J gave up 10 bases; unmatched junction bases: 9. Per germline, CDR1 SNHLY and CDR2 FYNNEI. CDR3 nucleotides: TGTGCCAGCAGCATGGGACTAGCGGGACCTTACGAGCAGTTCTTC. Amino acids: CASSMGLAGPYEQFF.

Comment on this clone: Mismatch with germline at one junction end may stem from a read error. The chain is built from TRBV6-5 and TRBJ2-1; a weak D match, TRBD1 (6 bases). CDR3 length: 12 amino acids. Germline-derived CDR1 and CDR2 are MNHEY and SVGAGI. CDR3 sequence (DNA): TGTGCCAGCACCGACCCCCTAACAGGGATGGTCTTC. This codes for CASTDPLTGMVF.

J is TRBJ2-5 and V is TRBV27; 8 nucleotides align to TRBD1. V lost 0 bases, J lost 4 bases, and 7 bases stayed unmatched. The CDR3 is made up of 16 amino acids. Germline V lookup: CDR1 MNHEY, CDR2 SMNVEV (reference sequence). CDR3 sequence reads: CASSLSWTGLGETQYF. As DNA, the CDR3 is TGTGCCAGCAGTTTATCCTGGACAGGGCTCGGAGAGACCCAGTACTTC.

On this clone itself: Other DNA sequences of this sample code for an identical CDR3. CDR3 in DNA: TGTGCCAGCAGTTACTCGACAGCGTCCTACGAGCAGTACTTC. Protein product: CASSYSTASYEQYF. The chain uses TRBV6-5 and TRBJ2-7; tentative D call: TRBD1 (5 bases). Trimming left V 0 bases short and J 1 base short, with 7 bases between. The CDR3 has 14 amino acids. CDR1 and CDR2 (germline): MNHEY, SVGAGI.

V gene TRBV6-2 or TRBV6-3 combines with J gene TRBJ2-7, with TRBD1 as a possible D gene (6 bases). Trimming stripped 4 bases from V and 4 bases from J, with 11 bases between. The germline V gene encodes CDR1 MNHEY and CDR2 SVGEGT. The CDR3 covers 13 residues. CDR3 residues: CASSSGGLYEQYF. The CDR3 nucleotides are TGTGCCAGCAGTTCTGGGGGCCTTTACGAGCAGTACTTC.